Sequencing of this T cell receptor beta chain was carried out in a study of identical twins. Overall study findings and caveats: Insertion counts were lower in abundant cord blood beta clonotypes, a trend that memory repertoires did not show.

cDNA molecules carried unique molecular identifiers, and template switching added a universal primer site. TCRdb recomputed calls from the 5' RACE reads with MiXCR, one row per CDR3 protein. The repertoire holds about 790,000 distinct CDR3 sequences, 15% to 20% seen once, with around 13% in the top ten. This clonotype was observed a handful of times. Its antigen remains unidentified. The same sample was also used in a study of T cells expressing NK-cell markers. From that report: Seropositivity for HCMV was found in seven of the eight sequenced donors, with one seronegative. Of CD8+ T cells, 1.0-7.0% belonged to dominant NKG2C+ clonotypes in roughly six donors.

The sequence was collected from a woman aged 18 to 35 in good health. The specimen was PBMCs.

The CDR3 DNA reads as TGTGCCAGCAGCTTAATTTGGGGGGATCGCACTGAAGCTTTCTTT. Its protein is CASSLIWGDRTEAFF. The chain links TRBV7-3 to TRBJ1-1; a weak D match, TRBD1 (5 bases). The germline gives CDR1 SGHTA, CDR2 FQGTGA. The CDR3 length is 15 residues. V was cut by 1 base and J by 4 bases, with 13 bases left in between.